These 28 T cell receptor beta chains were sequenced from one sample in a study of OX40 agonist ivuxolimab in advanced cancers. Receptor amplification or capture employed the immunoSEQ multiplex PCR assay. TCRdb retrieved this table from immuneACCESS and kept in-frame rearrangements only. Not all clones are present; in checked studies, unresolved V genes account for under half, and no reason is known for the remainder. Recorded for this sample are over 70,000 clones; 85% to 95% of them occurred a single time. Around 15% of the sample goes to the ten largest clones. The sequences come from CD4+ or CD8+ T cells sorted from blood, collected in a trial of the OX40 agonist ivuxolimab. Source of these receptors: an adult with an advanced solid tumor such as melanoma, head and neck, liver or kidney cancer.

As DNA, the CDR3 is TGTGCCAGCAGCCAAGAAGGGGGCGAGACCCAGTACTTC. It encodes CASSQEGGETQYF. The chain carries TRBV14 and TRBJ2-5, with 7 bases aligning to TRBD1. The V gene's germline CDR1 is SGHDN and CDR2 FVKESK. V was pared by 0 bases and J by 5 bases, with 0 bases of the junction left unmatched. The CDR3 extends over 13 amino acids.

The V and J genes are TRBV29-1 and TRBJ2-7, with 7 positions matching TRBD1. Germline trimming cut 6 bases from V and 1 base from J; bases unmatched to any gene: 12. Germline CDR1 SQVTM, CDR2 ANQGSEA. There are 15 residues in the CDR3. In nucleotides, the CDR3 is TGCAGCGTCTGTCTATTGGGGACAGCGTCCTACGAGCAGTACTTC. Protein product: CSVCLLGTASYEQYF.

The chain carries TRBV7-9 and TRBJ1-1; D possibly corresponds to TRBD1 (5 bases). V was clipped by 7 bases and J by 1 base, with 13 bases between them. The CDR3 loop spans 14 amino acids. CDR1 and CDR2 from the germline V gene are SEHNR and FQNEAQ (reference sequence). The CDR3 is CASTLQEPNTEAFF. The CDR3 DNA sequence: TGTGCCAGCACCCTACAGGAGCCGAACACTGAAGCTTTCTTT. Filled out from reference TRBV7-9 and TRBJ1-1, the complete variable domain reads DTGVSQNPRHKITKRGQNVTFRCDPISEHNRLYWYRQTLGQGPEFLTYFQNEAQLEKSRLLSDRFSAERPKGSFSTLEIQRTEQGDSAMYLCASTLQEPNTEAFFGQGTRLTVV.

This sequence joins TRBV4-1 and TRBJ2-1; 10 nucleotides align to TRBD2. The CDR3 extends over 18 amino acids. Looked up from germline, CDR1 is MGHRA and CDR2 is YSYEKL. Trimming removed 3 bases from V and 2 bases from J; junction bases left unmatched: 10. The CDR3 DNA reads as TGCGCCAGCAGCCACGAGCATGTAGCGGGGGGACCCTACAATGAGCAGTTCTTC. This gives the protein CASSHEHVAGGPYNEQFF.

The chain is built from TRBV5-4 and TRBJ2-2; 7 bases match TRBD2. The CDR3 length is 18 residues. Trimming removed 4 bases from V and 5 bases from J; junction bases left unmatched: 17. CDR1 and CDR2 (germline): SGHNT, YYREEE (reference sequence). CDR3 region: CASSTPNGGGWRTGELFF. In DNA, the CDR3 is TGTGCCAGCAGCACTCCGAATGGCGGGGGATGGCGGACCGGGGAGCTGTTTTTT.

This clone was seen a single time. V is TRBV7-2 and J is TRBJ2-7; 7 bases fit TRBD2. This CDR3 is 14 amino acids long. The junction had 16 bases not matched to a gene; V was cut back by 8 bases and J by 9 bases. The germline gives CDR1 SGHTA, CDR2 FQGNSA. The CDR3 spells CASCTPGEGEGQYF. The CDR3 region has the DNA TGTGCCAGCTGTACCCCTGGGGAGGGCGAGGGGCAGTACTTC. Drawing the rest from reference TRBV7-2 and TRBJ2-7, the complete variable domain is GAGVSQSPSNKVTEKGKDVELRCDPISGHTALYWYRQSLGQGLEFLIYFQGNSAPDKSGLPSDRFSAERTGGSVSTLTIQRTQQEDSAVYLCASCTPGEGEGQYFGPGTRLTVT.

CDR3 DNA: TGTGCCAGTAGTACACGCCCAGGGACAGCGGGGACCGGGGAGCTGTTTTTT. The encoded protein is CASSTRPGTAGTGELFF. The V call is TRBV19, the J call TRBJ2-2; D could derive from TRBD1 or TRBD2 (7 bases each). The CDR3 consists of 17 residues. Trimming removed 4 bases at V and 5 bases at J, with 20 bases between. Germline loops: CDR1 LNHDA, CDR2 SQIVND (reference sequence).

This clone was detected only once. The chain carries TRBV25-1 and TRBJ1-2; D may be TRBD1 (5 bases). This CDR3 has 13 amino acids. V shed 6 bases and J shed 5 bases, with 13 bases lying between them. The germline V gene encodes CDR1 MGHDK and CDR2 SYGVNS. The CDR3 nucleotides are TGTGCCAGCAGGGGGGGGTCGTCTTATGGCTACACCTTC. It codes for CASRGGSSYGYTF.

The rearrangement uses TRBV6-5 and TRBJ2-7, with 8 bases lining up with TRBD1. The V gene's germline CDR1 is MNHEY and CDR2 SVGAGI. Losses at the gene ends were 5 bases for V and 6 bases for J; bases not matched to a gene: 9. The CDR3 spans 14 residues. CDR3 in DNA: TGTGCCAGCAGTCCTACGACAGGGGTAGCCGAGCAGTACTTC. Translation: CASSPTTGVAEQYF.

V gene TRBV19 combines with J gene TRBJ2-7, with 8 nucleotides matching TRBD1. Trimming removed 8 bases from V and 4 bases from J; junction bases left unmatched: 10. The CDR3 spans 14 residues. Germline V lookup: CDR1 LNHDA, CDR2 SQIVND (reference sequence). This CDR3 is CASSWTGSGYEQYF. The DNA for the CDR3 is TGTGCCAGTTCCTGGACAGGGTCGGGGTACGAGCAGTACTTC.

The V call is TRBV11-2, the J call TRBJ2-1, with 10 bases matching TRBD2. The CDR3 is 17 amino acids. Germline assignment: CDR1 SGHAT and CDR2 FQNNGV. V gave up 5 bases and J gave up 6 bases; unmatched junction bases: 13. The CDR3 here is CASSPRTSGEVGNEQFF. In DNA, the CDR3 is TGTGCCAGCAGCCCGAGGACTAGCGGTGAGGTAGGCAATGAGCAGTTCTTC.

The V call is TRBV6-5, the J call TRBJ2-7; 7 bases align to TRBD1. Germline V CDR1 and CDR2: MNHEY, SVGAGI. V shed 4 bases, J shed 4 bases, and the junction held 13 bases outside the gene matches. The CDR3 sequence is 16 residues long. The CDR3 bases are TGTGCCAGCAGTTCCTTCCCTAGGGGGCTCCTGTACGAGCAGTACTTC. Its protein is CASSSFPRGLLYEQYF.

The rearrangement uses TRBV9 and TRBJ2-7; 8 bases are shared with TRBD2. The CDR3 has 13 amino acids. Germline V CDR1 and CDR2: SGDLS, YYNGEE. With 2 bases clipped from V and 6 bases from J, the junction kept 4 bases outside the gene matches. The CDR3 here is CASSVGGGTEQYF. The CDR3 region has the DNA TGTGCCAGCAGCGTCGGGGGGGGGACCGAGCAGTACTTC. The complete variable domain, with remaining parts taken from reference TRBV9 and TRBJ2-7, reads DSGVTQTPKHLITATGQRVTLRCSPRSGDLSVYWYQQSLDQGLQFLIQYYNGEERAKGNILERFSAQQFPDLHSELNLSSLELGDSALYFCASSVGGGTEQYFGPGTRLTVT.

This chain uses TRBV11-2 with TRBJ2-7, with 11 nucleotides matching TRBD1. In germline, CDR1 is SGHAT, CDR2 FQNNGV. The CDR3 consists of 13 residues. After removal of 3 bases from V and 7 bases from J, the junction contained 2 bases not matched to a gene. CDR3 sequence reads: CASSFGTGGEQYF. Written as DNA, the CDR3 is TGTGCCAGCAGCTTCGGGACAGGGGGTGAGCAGTACTTC.

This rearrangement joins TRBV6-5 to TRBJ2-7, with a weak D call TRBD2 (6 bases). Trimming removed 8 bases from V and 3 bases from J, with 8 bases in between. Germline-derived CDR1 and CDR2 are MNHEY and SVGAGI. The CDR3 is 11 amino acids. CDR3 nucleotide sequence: TGTGCCAGCCTTAGCGGCTACGAGCAGTACTTC. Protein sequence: CASLSGYEQYF.

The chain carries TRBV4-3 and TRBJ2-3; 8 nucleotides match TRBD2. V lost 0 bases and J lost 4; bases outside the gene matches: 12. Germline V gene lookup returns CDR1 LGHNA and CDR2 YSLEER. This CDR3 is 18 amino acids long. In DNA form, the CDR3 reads TGCGCCAGCAGCCAAGAGGGTGGGGGGACTAGGTTTCCAGATACGCAGTATTTT. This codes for CASSQEGGGTRFPDTQYF.

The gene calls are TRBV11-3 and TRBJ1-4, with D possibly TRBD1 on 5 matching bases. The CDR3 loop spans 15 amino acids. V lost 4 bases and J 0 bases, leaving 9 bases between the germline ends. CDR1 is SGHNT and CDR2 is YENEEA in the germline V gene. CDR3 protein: CASSSTGATNEKLFF. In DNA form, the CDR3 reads TGTGCCAGCAGCTCAACAGGTGCAACTAATGAAAAACTGTTTTTT.

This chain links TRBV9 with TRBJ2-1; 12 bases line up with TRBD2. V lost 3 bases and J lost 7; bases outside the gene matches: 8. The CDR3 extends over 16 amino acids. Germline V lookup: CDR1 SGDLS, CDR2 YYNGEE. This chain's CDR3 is CASSAPSGGAANEQFF. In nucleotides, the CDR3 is TGTGCCAGCAGCGCCCCTAGCGGGGGGGCCGCAAATGAGCAGTTCTTC.

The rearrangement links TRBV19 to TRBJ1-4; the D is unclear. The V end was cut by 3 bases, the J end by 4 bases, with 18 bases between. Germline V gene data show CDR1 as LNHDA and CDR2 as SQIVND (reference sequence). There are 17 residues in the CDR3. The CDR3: CASSMKSGDFFNEKLFF. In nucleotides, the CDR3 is TGTGCCAGTAGTATGAAATCCGGCGACTTCTTTAATGAAAAACTGTTTTTT.

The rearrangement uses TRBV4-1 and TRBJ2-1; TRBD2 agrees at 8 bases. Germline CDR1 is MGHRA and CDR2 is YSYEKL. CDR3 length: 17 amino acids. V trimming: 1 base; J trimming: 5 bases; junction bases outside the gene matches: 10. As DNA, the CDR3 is TGCGCCAGCAGCCAAGTGGGACGGGAGGGGACGGACAATGAGCAGTTCTTC. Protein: CASSQVGREGTDNEQFF.

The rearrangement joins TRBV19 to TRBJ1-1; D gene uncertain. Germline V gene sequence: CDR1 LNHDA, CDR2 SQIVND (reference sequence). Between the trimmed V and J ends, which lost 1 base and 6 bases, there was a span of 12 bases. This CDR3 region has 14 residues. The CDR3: CASSIVGPSPEAFF. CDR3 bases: TGTGCCAGTAGTATAGTGGGCCCGAGCCCTGAAGCTTTCTTT.

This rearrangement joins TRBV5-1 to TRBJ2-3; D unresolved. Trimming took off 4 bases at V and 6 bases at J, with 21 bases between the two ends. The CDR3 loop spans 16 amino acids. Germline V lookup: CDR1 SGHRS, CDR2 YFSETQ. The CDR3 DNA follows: TGCGCCAGCAGCCCGGTGTTGGTAGCCTTTGACGATACGCAGTATTTT. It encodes CASSPVLVAFDDTQYF. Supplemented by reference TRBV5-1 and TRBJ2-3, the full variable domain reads KAGVTQTPRYLIKTRGQQVTLSCSPISGHRSVSWYQQTPGQGLQFLFEYFSETQRNKGNFPGRFSGRQFSNSRSEMNVSTLELGDSALYLCASSPVLVAFDDTQYFGPGTRLTVL.

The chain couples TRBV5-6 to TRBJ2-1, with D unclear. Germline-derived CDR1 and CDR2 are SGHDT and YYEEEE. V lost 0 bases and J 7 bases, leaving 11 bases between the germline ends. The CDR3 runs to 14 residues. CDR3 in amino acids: CASSLGLSHNEQFF. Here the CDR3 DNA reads TGTGCCAGCAGCTTGGGACTGTCTCATAATGAGCAGTTCTTC.

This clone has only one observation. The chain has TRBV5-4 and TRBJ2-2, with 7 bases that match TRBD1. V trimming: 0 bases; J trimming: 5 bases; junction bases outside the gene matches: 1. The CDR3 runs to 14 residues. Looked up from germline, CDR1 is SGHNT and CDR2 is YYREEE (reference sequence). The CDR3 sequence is CASSLGQGTGELFF. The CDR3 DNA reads TGTGCCAGCAGCTTGGGACAGGGAACCGGGGAGCTGTTTTTT.

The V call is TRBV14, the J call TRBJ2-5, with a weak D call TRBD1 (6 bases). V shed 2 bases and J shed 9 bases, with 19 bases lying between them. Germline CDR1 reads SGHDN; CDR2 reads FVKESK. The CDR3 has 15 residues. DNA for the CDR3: TGTGCCAGCAGCCAATTGGGCCAGGGACATATGTCCCAGTACTTC. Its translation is CASSQLGQGHMSQYF.

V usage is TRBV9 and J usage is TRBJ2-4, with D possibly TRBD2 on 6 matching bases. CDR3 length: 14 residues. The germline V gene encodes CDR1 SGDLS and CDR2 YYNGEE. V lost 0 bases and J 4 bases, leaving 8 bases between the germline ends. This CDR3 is CASSVAGAKNIQYF. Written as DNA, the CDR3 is TGTGCCAGCAGCGTAGCGGGAGCGAAAAACATTCAGTACTTC.

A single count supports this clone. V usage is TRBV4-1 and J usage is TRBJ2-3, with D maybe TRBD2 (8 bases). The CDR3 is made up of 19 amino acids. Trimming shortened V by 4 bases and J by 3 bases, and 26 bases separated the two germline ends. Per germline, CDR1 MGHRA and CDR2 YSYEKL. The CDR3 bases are TGCGCCAGCAGCCCAAGGGGGCGGGAGGTCGGAGGCCCAACAGATACGCAGTATTTT. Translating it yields CASSPRGREVGGPTDTQYF.

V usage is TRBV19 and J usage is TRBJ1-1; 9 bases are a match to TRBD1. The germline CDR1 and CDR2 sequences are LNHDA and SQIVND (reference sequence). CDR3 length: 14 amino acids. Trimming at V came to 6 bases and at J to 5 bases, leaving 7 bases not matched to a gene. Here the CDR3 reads CASSPGQGWTEAFF. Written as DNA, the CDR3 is TGTGCCAGTAGCCCCGGACAGGGGTGGACTGAAGCTTTCTTT.